The 29 T cell receptor beta chains below all came from one sample that was sequenced in a study of shared clonotypes between healthy human individuals. Assay used: immunoSEQ multiplex PCR; TCRdb lists only in-frame clones, some missing. The sample shows some 2,000,000 clones, about 95% of them seen only once. CD45RO-negative, CCR7-positively selected cells formed the naive CD8 fraction, excluding terminally differentiated effector memory CD45RA+ cells. Sequencing was done on a sample of naive CD8+ T cells sorted from blood. The source of these receptors is a young man in good health.

This chain links TRBV19 with TRBJ2-7; D is unresolved. Trimming removed 6 bases at V and 2 bases at J, with 17 bases between. The CDR3 loop spans 15 amino acids. Germline V gene data show CDR1 as LNHDA and CDR2 as SQIVND (reference sequence). CDR3: CASSPSFGPPYEQYF. DNA of the CDR3: TGTGCCAGTAGCCCTTCTTTTGGACCCCCCTACGAGCAGTACTTC.

This sequence joins TRBV9 and TRBJ1-6, with 7 bases aligning to TRBD1. The CDR3 runs to 18 residues. V shed 0 bases, J shed 6 bases, and the junction held 12 bases outside the gene matches. From germline, CDR1 is SGDLS and CDR2 YYNGEE. CDR3 protein: CASSVAERDRKINSPLHF. The CDR3 DNA is TGTGCCAGCAGCGTAGCCGAACGGGACAGAAAAATTAATTCACCCCTCCACTTT. Based on the CDR3 plus reference TRBV9 and TRBJ1-6, the full variable domain is DSGVTQTPKHLITATGQRVTLRCSPRSGDLSVYWYQQSLDQGLQFLIQYYNGEERAKGNILERFSAQQFPDLHSELNLSSLELGDSALYFCASSVAERDRKINSPLHFGNGTRLTVT.

This chain links TRBV6-5 with TRBJ2-5; 8 bases map to TRBD2. Germline CDR1 reads MNHEY; CDR2 reads SVGAGI. The CDR3 contains 16 residues. After removal of 4 bases from V and 5 bases from J, the junction contained 12 bases not matched to a gene. The CDR3 spells CASSFSSGARGETQYF. CDR3 sequence (DNA): TGTGCCAGCAGTTTTAGTAGCGGGGCCCGAGGGGAGACCCAGTACTTC.

The chain has TRBV7-8 and TRBJ1-2; 11 bases are shared with TRBD1. Germline loops: CDR1 SGHVS, CDR2 FQNEAQ. V dropped 3 bases and J dropped 7; count of bases not matched to a gene: 13. CDR3 length: 17 residues. CDR3 protein: CASSFFGQGALTGGYTF. The CDR3 region has the DNA TGTGCCAGCAGCTTTTTCGGACAGGGGGCATTAACCGGTGGCTACACCTTC.

V gene TRBV27 combines with J gene TRBJ1-1; no definite D call. Germline values: CDR1 MNHEY, CDR2 SMNVEV (reference sequence). Trimming stripped 3 bases from V and 4 bases from J, with 24 bases between. The CDR3 sequence is 18 residues long. The CDR3 is CASSFHGFRLVQRTEAFF. The CDR3 DNA reads as TGTGCCAGCAGTTTTCACGGGTTTCGGTTGGTCCAACGCACTGAAGCTTTCTTT.

This chain joins TRBV19 and TRBJ1-2; the D is unclear. The CDR3 runs to 13 residues. V shed 5 bases and J shed 3 bases, with 10 bases lying between them. Per germline, CDR1 LNHDA and CDR2 SQIVND (reference sequence). In DNA form, the CDR3 reads TGTGCCAGTAGTTTCTCGGTATACTATGGCTACACCTTC. This sequence encodes CASSFSVYYGYTF.

This chain uses TRBV13 with TRBJ1-6, with D unresolved. Germline V gene sequence: CDR1 PRHDT, CDR2 FYEKMQ (reference sequence). V dropped 4 bases and J dropped 12 bases, with 16 bases sitting between them. This CDR3 has 14 residues. This chain's CDR3 is CASSSQTGIQPLHF. The CDR3 region has the DNA TGTGCCAGCAGCTCTCAGACGGGTATTCAACCCCTCCACTTT.

CDR3 in amino acids: CASRETGADETQYF. CDR3 nucleotide sequence: TGTGCCAGCAGAGAGACAGGGGCGGACGAGACCCAGTACTTC. This chain connects TRBV27 to TRBJ2-5; 8 nucleotides agree with TRBD1. The ends lost 6 bases at V and 5 bases at J; junction bases unmatched: 8. Germline loops: CDR1 MNHEY, CDR2 SMNVEV (reference sequence). The CDR3 spans 14 residues.

This chain links TRBV5-1 with TRBJ1-1, with TRBD1 identical over 12 bases. The CDR3 covers 17 residues. Germline CDR1 SGHRS, CDR2 YFSETQ. V shed 5 bases, J shed 0 bases, and the junction held 8 bases outside the gene matches. The CDR3 DNA sequence: TGCGCCAGCAGTCCGGGACAGGGGGCTTGGATGAACACTGAAGCTTTCTTT. It yields the protein CASSPGQGAWMNTEAFF. The entire variable domain, with the rest obtained from reference TRBV5-1 and TRBJ1-1, is as follows: KAGVTQTPRYLIKTRGQQVTLSCSPISGHRSVSWYQQTPGQGLQFLFEYFSETQRNKGNFPGRFSGRQFSNSRSEMNVSTLELGDSALYLCASSPGQGAWMNTEAFFGQGTRLTVV.

The chain recombines TRBV29-1 with TRBJ2-1, with 8 nucleotides matching TRBD2. CDR3 length: 14 amino acids. The germline V gene encodes CDR1 SQVTM and CDR2 ANQGSEA. J was trimmed by 3 bases and V by 4 bases; bases with no gene match: 5. The CDR3 bases are TGCAGCGTTGCGGGAGGGGAGCTCTACAATGAGCAGTTCTTC. Its translation is CSVAGGELYNEQFF.

The gene calls are TRBV5-6 and TRBJ2-7; 11 positions agree with TRBD1. Germline assignment: CDR1 SGHDT and CDR2 YYEEEE. This CDR3 contains 16 residues. V trimming: 0 bases; J trimming: 6 bases; junction bases outside the gene matches: 8. CDR3 coding DNA: TGTGCCAGCAGCTTGGATGATTGGACAGGGGGCGTCGAGCAGTACTTC. This translates into CASSLDDWTGGVEQYF.

This rearrangement joins TRBV6-5 to TRBJ2-3, with D possibly TRBD2 on 6 matching bases. V lost 4 bases, J lost 4 bases, and 12 bases lay in between. Germline V gene sequence: CDR1 MNHEY, CDR2 SVGAGI. The CDR3 contains 14 residues. CDR3 in DNA: TGTGCCAGCAGTTCCCTGACTAGGGCAGATACGCAGTATTTT. Its protein product is CASSSLTRADTQYF.

The CDR3 region is CSVYGQGAYGYTF. CDR3 nucleotide sequence: TGCAGCGTTTACGGACAGGGGGCGTATGGCTACACCTTC. The chain carries TRBV29-1 and TRBJ1-2; TRBD1 matches 11 bases. V shed 5 bases and J 5 bases; nucleotides not matched to a gene: 4. Germline CDR1 reads SQVTM; CDR2 reads ANQGSEA. The CDR3 has 13 residues.

This clone was recorded a few times. In the same sample, other DNA sequences code for this CDR3. The genes are TRBV5-6 and TRBJ1-1; unclear D gene. CDR3 length equals 13 residues. Germline V gene lookup returns CDR1 SGHDT and CDR2 YYEEEE. V lost 0 bases to trimming and J lost 1 base, with 4 bases between them. The chain's CDR3 is CASSLAENTEAFF. As DNA, the CDR3 is TGTGCCAGCAGCTTGGCGGAGAACACTGAAGCTTTCTTT.

The rearrangement joins TRBV2 to TRBJ2-7, with TRBD1 matching 7 bases. The germline V gene has CDR1 SNHLY and CDR2 FYNNEI. V lost 3 bases, J lost 3 bases, and 5 bases stayed unmatched. The CDR3 contains 14 residues. CDR3 in amino acids: CASSDWTGDYEQYF. CDR3 coding DNA: TGTGCCAGCAGTGATTGGACAGGAGACTACGAGCAGTACTTC.

The chain is built from TRBV30 and TRBJ1-3; unclear D gene. CDR3 size: 12 residues. V was cut by 1 base and J by 3 bases, with 4 bases left in between. Looked up from germline, CDR1 is GTSNPN and CDR2 is SVGIG (reference sequence). The chain's CDR3 is CAWSDNGNTIYF. The CDR3 DNA reads TGTGCCTGGAGTGACAATGGAAACACCATATATTTT.

This sequence joins TRBV15 and TRBJ2-7; D may be TRBD1 (6 bases). In germline, CDR1 is LNHNV, CDR2 YYDKDF (reference sequence). The CDR3 sequence is 15 residues long. V was trimmed by 1 base and J by 2 bases, leaving 12 bases between them. CDR3 bases: TGTGCCACCAGCAGAGGGGCAGGGGCTACCTACGAGCAGTACTTC. Its protein is CATSRGAGATYEQYF.

This clone was picked up one time. The V and J genes are TRBV2 and TRBJ2-7; unclear D gene. The V end was cut by 3 bases, the J end by 3 bases, with 12 bases between. Germline V lookup: CDR1 SNHLY, CDR2 FYNNEI. This CDR3 is built from 14 residues. CDR3 loop: CASSDRLVIYEQYF. CDR3 sequence (DNA): TGTGCCAGCAGTGATCGGTTAGTTATCTACGAGCAGTACTTC.

The chain couples TRBV7-8 to TRBJ2-7; 11 nucleotides line up with TRBD2. Germline CDR1 SGHVS, CDR2 FQNEAQ. V dropped 5 bases and J dropped 2; count of bases not matched to a gene: 11. This CDR3 has 17 amino acids. In DNA, the CDR3 is TGTGCCAGCAGCCCAGCAGGCACTAGCGGGGGACCCTACGAGCAGTACTTC. Amino acids: CASSPAGTSGGPYEQYF.

The V call is TRBV14, the J call TRBJ2-5, with TRBD2 matching 7 bases. The CDR3 has 14 residues. V lost 4 bases to trimming and J lost 4 bases; unmatched junction nucleotides: 6. Germline CDR1 is SGHDN and CDR2 is FVKESK. The CDR3 coding sequence is TGTGCCAGCAGCCTGACGGGAGGCGGAGAGACCCAGTACTTC. As protein: CASSLTGGGETQYF.

The chain uses TRBV6-1 and TRBJ2-7; 8 positions match TRBD2. With 6 bases clipped from V and 0 bases from J, the junction kept 7 bases outside the gene matches. The germline gives CDR1 MNHNS, CDR2 SASEGT. This CDR3 comprises 15 residues. Here the CDR3 DNA reads TGTGCCAGCAGGGTGTCGCGGGGGGCCTCCTACGAGCAGTACTTC. Translation gives CASRVSRGASYEQYF.

The rearrangement links TRBV5-6 to TRBJ2-3; possibly TRBD1 for D (5 bases). Germline V gives CDR1 SGHDT, CDR2 YYEEEE. The CDR3 is made up of 12 amino acids. The germline V and J ends were trimmed by 5 bases and 9 bases, with 13 bases remaining between them. CDR3 sequence reads: CASRDDSDTQYF. The DNA of the CDR3 is TGTGCCAGCAGAGATGACAGCGACACGCAGTATTTT.

This chain connects TRBV4-3 to TRBJ2-7, with a tentative D call TRBD1 (5 bases). The CDR3 has 14 residues. V dropped 2 bases and J dropped 1 base, with 9 bases sitting between them. Germline V gene sequence: CDR1 LGHNA, CDR2 YSLEER. The CDR3 DNA is TGCGCCAGCAGCCAACGGCAGGGATCCTACGAGCAGTACTTC. Translated: CASSQRQGSYEQYF.

This rearrangement joins TRBV29-1 to TRBJ2-3, with D possibly matching TRBD1 (5 bases). This CDR3 is built from 15 residues. Looked up from germline, CDR1 is SQVTM and CDR2 is ANQGSEA. Trimming cost V 7 bases and J 3 bases, with 20 bases left between them. CDR3 DNA sequence: TGCAGCGCCGTCCCTCAGGGTAAGAGTACAGATACGCAGTATTTT. Translated, it gives CSAVPQGKSTDTQYF.

The chain is built from TRBV4-1 and TRBJ2-1; D might be TRBD1 or TRBD2, each matching 5 bases. The CDR3 runs to 14 residues. Germline values: CDR1 MGHRA, CDR2 YSYEKL. V lost 1 base, J lost 9 bases, and 13 bases lay in between. CDR3 nucleotides: TGCGCCAGCAGCCAAGGGTGGGGGATCGGTGAGCAGTTCTTC. As protein: CASSQGWGIGEQFF.

CDR3 loop: CASSPLFGQGGWIGAFF. In DNA form, the CDR3 reads TGTGCCAGCAGCCCACTGTTTGGACAGGGAGGATGGATCGGCGCTTTCTTT. The chain employs TRBV7-9 and TRBJ1-1; TRBD1 agrees at 8 bases. The junction had 22 bases not matched to a gene; V was cut back by 5 bases and J by 11 bases. Germline CDR1 reads SEHNR; CDR2 reads FQNEAQ (reference sequence). This CDR3 is 17 amino acids long.

To note about this clone: The same CDR3 can be traced to other DNA sequences in this sample. The chain links TRBV11-2 to TRBJ2-5, with 12 bases that match TRBD1. The CDR3 runs 16 residues. V was clipped by 5 bases and J by 1 base; unmatched bases: 5. CDR1 SGHAT and CDR2 FQNNGV come from the germline V gene. CDR3 in DNA: TGTGCCAGCAGCCCAGGGACAGGGGGCTTCCAAGAGACCCAGTACTTC. As protein: CASSPGTGGFQETQYF.

V and J are TRBV2 and TRBJ1-4; D gene unclear. The V end lost 7 bases, the J end lost 4 bases, and 16 bases lay between the germline ends. Germline V gene lookup returns CDR1 SNHLY and CDR2 FYNNEI. The length of the CDR3 is 15 residues. CDR3 sequence reads: CASTRLLTVNEKLFF. DNA for the CDR3: TGTGCCAGCACCCGACTTTTAACAGTTAATGAAAAACTGTTTTTT.

The rearrangement links TRBV7-3 to TRBJ1-1; maybe TRBD1 (5 bases). CDR3 length: 13 residues. Deletions cut 6 bases from V and 3 bases from J, with 11 bases between. Per the germline V gene, CDR1 is SGHTA and CDR2 is FQGTGA. The CDR3 loop reads CASRAGFDTEAFF. The CDR3 DNA reads as TGTGCCAGCAGGGCAGGGTTCGACACTGAAGCTTTCTTT.